These 9 T cell receptor beta chains share one sample of origin, sequenced in a study of OX40 agonist ivuxolimab in advanced cancers. Libraries were made using the immunoSEQ multiplex PCR assay. TCRdb carries this immuneACCESS record with in-frame sequences only. Its versions omit some clonotypes, under half of them owing to an unresolved V gene in the studies checked, with the rest unexplained. The sample table shows 75,000 to 90,000 clones, and around 84% are seen once. The top ten clonotypes cover approximately 7.4% of the sample. Sequenced here: CD4+ or CD8+ T cells sorted from blood, sampled in a trial of the OX40 agonist ivuxolimab. All receptors come from an adult with an advanced solid tumor such as melanoma, head and neck, liver or kidney cancer.

This clone was detected only once. The V gene is TRBV18, the J gene TRBJ1-6; D gene uncertain. The CDR3 totals 14 residues. CDR1 is KGHSH, CDR2 LQKENI, per germline. V lost 3 bases and J lost 7, with 10 bases in between. CDR3 region: CASSPTRENSPLHF. In DNA, the CDR3 is TGTGCCAGCTCACCCACCCGGGAGAATTCACCCCTCCACTTT. The complete variable domain, with remaining parts taken from reference TRBV18 and TRBJ1-6, reads NAGVMQNPRHLVRRRGQEARLRCSPMKGHSHVYWYRQLPEEGLKFMVYLQKENIIDESGMPKERFSAEFPKEGPSILRIQQVVRGDSAAYFCASSPTRENSPLHFGNGTRLTVT.

Worth noting for this clone: The junction departs from the called germline gene at one end, perhaps through a read error. The chain has TRBV2 and TRBJ2-7, with 8 nucleotides matching TRBD2. Per germline, CDR1 SNHLY and CDR2 FYNNEI. This CDR3 is built from 14 residues. As DNA, the CDR3 is TGTGCCAGCAGAAAAGCGGGGGAGACCTACGGGCAGTACTTC. This translates into CASRKAGETYGQYF. Supplemented by reference TRBV2 and TRBJ2-7, the full variable domain reads EPEVTQTPSHQVTQMGQEVILRCVPISNHLYFYWYRQILGQKVEFLVSFYNNEISEKSEIFDDQFSVERPDGSNFTLKIRSTKLEDSAMYFCASRKAGETYGQYFGPGTRLTVT.

The CDR3 coding sequence is TGCAGCGTTGAAGACGGGAGAGTCTCTGGAAACACCATATATTTT. Translated: CSVEDGRVSGNTIYF. The chain links TRBV29-1 to TRBJ1-3; D gene unclear. The CDR3 has 15 residues. Germline V gene sequence: CDR1 SQVTM, CDR2 ANQGSEA. V was clipped by 0 bases and J by 0 bases, with 9 bases between them.

This sequence joins TRBV27 and TRBJ2-7; D not certain. Germline-derived CDR1 and CDR2 are MNHEY and SMNVEV (reference sequence). Trimming cost V 1 base and J 2 bases, with 12 bases left between them. The length of the CDR3 is 15 residues. Written as DNA, the CDR3 is TGTGCCAGCAGTTTATTCTCCTCTGCGGCCTACGAGCAGTACTTC. This codes for CASSLFSSAAYEQYF.

Comment on this clone: Other DNA variants within this sample encode the same CDR3. CDR3 region: CASSVGGGGVLSEQYF. CDR3 nucleotides: TGTGCCAGCAGCGTAGGAGGGGGCGGGGTGCTCTCTGAGCAGTACTTC. The chain couples TRBV9 to TRBJ2-7; D is perhaps TRBD1 (7 bases). Per the germline V gene, CDR1 is SGDLS and CDR2 is YYNGEE. CDR3 length equals 16 residues. V was shortened by 0 bases and J by 7 bases, with 20 bases between the two germline ends. The full variable domain, completed using reference TRBV9 and TRBJ2-7, is DSGVTQTPKHLITATGQRVTLRCSPRSGDLSVYWYQQSLDQGLQFLIQYYNGEERAKGNILERFSAQQFPDLHSELNLSSLELGDSALYFCASSVGGGGVLSEQYFGPGTRLTVT.

The V call is TRBV7-9, the J call TRBJ1-6, with TRBD1 as a possible D gene (5 bases). Germline CDR1 reads SEHNR; CDR2 reads FQNEAQ (reference sequence). CDR3 length: 13 residues. With 1 base removed from V and 13 bases from J, the gap between germline ends came to 11 bases. The CDR3 is CASSLDRGDPLHF. The CDR3 coding sequence is TGTGCCAGCAGCTTAGACCGGGGCGACCCCCTCCACTTT.

The V gene is TRBV13, the J gene TRBJ1-3; D perhaps matches TRBD1 (5 bases). Trimming cost V 3 bases and J 4 bases, with 13 bases left between them. Germline assignment: CDR1 PRHDT and CDR2 FYEKMQ (reference sequence). The CDR3 length is 15 residues. The CDR3, as DNA: TGTGCCAGCAGCTTCAGGGCGAGGGTCGGAAACACCATATATTTT. The encoded protein is CASSFRARVGNTIYF.

CDR3 residues: CASSLEGWIPGELFF. The CDR3 bases are TGCGCCAGCAGCTTGGAAGGTTGGATCCCCGGGGAGCTGTTTTTT. This sequence joins TRBV5-1 and TRBJ2-2; D not certain. The CDR3 contains 15 residues. The V gene's germline CDR1 is SGHRS and CDR2 YFSETQ. Trimming stripped 0 bases from V and 6 bases from J, with 12 bases between.

CDR3 sequence reads: CASSPAGTQETQYF. The DNA for the CDR3 is TGCGCCAGCAGCCCCGCAGGGACGCAAGAGACCCAGTACTTC. This sequence joins TRBV5-1 and TRBJ2-5; either TRBD1 or TRBD2 may supply D (5 bases each). Trimming left V 4 bases short and J 2 bases short, with 12 bases between. This CDR3 region has 14 residues. The germline CDR1 and CDR2 sequences are SGHRS and YFSETQ.